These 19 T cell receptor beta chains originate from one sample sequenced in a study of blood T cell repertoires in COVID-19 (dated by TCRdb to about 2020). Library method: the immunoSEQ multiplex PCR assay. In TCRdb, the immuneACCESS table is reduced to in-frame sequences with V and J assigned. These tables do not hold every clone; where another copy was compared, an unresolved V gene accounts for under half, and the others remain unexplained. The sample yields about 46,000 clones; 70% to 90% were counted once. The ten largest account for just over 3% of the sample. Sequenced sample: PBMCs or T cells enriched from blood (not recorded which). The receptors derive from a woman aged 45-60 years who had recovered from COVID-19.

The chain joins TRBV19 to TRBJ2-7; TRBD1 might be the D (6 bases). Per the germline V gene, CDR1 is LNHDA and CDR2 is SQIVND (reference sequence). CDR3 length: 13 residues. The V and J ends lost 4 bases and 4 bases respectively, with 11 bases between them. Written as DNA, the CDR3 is TGTGCCAGTAGTACGACAGGCGGGTACGAGCAGTACTTC. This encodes CASSTTGGYEQYF.

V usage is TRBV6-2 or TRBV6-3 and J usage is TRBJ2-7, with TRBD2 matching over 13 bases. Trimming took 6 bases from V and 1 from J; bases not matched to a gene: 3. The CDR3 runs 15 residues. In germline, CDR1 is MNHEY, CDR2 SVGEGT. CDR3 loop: CASSRLAGGSYEQYF. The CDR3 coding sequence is TGTGCCAGCAGCCGACTAGCGGGAGGTTCCTACGAGCAGTACTTC.

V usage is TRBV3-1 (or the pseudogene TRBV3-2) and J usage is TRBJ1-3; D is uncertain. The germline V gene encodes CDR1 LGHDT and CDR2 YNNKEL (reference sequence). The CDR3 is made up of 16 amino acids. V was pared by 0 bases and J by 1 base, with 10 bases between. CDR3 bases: TGTGCCAGCAGCCAAGATACTTGGGCGTCTGGAAACACCATATATTTT. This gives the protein CASSQDTWASGNTIYF.

The CDR3 is CASSLGPPGVGGELFF. In nucleotides, the CDR3 is TGTGCCAGCAGCTTAGGTCCGCCGGGTGTAGGCGGGGAGCTGTTTTTT. The V and J genes are TRBV7-2 and TRBJ2-2; D is ambiguous. The V gene's germline CDR1 is SGHTA and CDR2 FQGNSA. V lost 1 base, J lost 7 bases, and 16 bases lay in between. The CDR3 is 16 amino acids.

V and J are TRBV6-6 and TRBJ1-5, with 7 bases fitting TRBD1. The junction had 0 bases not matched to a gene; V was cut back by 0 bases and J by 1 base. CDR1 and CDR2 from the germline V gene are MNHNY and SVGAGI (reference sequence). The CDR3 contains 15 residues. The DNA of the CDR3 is TGTGCCAGCAGTTACTCAGGGGGCAGCAATCAGCCCCAGCATTTT. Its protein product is CASSYSGGSNQPQHF.

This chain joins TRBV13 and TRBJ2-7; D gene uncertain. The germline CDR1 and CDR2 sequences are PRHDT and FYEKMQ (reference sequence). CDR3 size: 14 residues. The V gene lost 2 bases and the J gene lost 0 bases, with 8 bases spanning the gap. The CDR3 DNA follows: TGTGCCAGCAGCTTACAGGCCAGCTCCTACGAGCAGTACTTC. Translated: CASSLQASSYEQYF.

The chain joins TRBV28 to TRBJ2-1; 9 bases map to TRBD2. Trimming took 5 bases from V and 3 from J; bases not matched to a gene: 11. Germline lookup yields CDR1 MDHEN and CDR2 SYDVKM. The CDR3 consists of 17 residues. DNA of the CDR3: TGTGCCAGCAGTGAAGCGCCCGGGACTAGCAGCTACAATGAGCAGTTCTTC. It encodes CASSEAPGTSSYNEQFF.

CDR3 in DNA: TGTGCCAGTAGTAAACCCGGGACAGGAGTCGCCTACGAGCAGTACTTC. This encodes CASSKPGTGVAYEQYF. V is TRBV19 and J is TRBJ2-7, with 8 positions matching TRBD1. CDR3 length: 16 amino acids. The germline V gene has CDR1 LNHDA and CDR2 SQIVND (reference sequence). Germline trimming cut 4 bases from V and 2 bases from J; bases unmatched to any gene: 10. Drawing the rest from reference TRBV19 and TRBJ2-7, the complete variable domain is DGGITQSPKYLFRKEGQNVTLSCEQNLNHDAMYWYRQDPGQGLRLIYYSQIVNDFQKGDIAEGYSVSREKKESFPLTVTSAQKNPTAFYLCASSKPGTGVAYEQYFGPGTRLTVT.

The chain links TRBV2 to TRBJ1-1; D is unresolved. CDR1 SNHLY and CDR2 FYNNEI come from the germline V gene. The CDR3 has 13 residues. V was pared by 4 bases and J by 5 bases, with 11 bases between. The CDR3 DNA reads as TGTGCCAGCAGTGGTCCAGCGGGAACTGAAGCTTTCTTT. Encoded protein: CASSGPAGTEAFF.

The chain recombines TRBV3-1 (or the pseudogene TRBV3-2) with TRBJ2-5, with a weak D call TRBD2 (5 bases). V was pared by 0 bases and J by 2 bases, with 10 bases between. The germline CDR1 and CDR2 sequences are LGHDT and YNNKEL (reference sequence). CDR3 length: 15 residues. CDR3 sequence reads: CASSQDVAQQETQYF. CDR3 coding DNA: TGTGCCAGCAGCCAAGATGTAGCGCAACAAGAGACCCAGTACTTC.

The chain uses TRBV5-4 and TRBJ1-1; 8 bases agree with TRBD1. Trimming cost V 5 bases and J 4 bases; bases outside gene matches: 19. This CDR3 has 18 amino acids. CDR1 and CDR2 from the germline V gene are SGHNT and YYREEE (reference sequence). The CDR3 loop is CASSFGKGQGAQGTEAFF. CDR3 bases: TGTGCCAGCAGTTTTGGAAAGGGTCAGGGGGCGCAGGGCACTGAAGCTTTCTTT.

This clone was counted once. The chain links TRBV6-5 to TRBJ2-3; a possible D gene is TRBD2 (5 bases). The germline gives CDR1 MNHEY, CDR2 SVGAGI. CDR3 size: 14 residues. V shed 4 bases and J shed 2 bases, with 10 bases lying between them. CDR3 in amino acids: CASSSAGYTDTQYF. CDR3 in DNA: TGTGCCAGCAGTTCGGCGGGCTACACAGATACGCAGTATTTT.

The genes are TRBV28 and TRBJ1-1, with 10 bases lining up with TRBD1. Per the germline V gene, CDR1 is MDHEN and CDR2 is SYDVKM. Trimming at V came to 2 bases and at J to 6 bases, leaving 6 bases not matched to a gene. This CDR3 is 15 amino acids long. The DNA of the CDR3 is TGTGCCAGCAGTTTACCCTCCGGGACAGGGGCTGAAGCTTTCTTT. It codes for CASSLPSGTGAEAFF.

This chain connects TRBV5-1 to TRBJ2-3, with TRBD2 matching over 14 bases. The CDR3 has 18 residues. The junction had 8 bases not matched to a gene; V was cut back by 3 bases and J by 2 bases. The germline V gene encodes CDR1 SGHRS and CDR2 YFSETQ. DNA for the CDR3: TGCGCCAGCAGCTCCGGGACTAGCGGGGGTGGGATCACAGATACGCAGTATTTT. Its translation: CASSSGTSGGGITDTQYF.

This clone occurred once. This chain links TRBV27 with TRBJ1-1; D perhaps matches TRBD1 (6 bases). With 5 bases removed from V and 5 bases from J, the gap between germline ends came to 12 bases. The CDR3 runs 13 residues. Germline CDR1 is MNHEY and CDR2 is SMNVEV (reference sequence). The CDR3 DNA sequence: TGTGCCAGCAGTCCCTATCAGGGGACTGAAGCTTTCTTT. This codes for CASSPYQGTEAFF.

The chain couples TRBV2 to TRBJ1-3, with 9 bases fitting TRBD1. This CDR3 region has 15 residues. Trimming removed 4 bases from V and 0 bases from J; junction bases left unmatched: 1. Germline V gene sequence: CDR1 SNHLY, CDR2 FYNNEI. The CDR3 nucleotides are TGTGCCAGCAGTGGACAGGGGGTCTCTGGAAACACCATATATTTT. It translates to CASSGQGVSGNTIYF.

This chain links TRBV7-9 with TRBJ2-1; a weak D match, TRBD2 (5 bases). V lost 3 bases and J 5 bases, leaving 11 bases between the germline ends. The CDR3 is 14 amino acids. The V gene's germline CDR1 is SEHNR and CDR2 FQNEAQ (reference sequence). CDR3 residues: CASSLAGRNNEQFF. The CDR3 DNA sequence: TGTGCCAGCAGCTTGGCGGGTAGAAACAATGAGCAGTTCTTC.

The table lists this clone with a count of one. The CDR3 bases are TGTGCCAGCAGTCCCAGCGGGAACACTGAAGCTTTCTTT. This gives the protein CASSPSGNTEAFF. The chain recombines TRBV9 with TRBJ1-1; no reliable D call. The CDR3 loop spans 13 amino acids. Per germline, CDR1 SGDLS and CDR2 YYNGEE. The V and J ends lost 5 bases and 1 base respectively, with 9 bases between them.

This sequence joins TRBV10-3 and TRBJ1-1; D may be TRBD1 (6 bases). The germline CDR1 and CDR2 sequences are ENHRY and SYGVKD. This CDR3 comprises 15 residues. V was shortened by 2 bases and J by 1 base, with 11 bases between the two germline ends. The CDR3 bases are TGTGCCATCAGTGAGATGGACAGACGGAACACTGAAGCTTTCTTT. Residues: CAISEMDRRNTEAFF.